This entry features one TCR beta chain sequence. It has no known antigen specificity. Per-base qualities were not stored, and no clone one base away is much larger. TCRbeta CDR3 regions were amplified from genomic DNA by means of the immunoSEQ Assay, a bias-controlled multiplex PCR. In the paper's pipeline: The number of nucleated cells in each sample was estimated by amplification of reference gene primers within the assay. Sequence reads were collapsed and filtered to measure the absolute abundance of every unique TCRbeta CDR3 rearrangement. Productive Simpson clonality was computed per sample as the square root of Simpson's diversity index over productive rearrangements. Drawn from immuneACCESS, this table holds only the in-frame rearrangements with V and J called that TCRdb kept. Clones are partly lost; checked studies trace under half to an unresolved V gene and leave the rest unexplained. D and trimming come from the DNA, and the V and J calls and clone size come from that table. The sample records over 250,000 clones, about 83% of which are singletons. 8.5% to 9.5% of the sample is held by the ten biggest clonotypes.

A second Seattle source provided samples from volunteer blood donors who had recovered from COVID-19. Whole blood was collected in K2EDTA tubes by collaborating institutions according to the institutions' own protocols. For TCRbeta analysis, collaborators shipped samples in one of three forms: frozen whole blood, isolated PBMCs, or DNA extracted from either of those sample types. These data are taken from a study of blood T cell repertoires in COVID-19 (dated by TCRdb to the early 2020s). A note on the overall study: Collaborator samples came from the United States, Italy and Spain and covered acute and convalescent phases of COVID-19. The material from the prospective study consisted of cDNA or gDNA derived from T cells, B-cell-depleted T cells, or PBMCs. Subjects who had been exposed to COVID-19, were actively infected with it, or had recovered from it provided the deeply sampled blood TCRbeta repertoires that made up the dataset. The repertoires were made available in a free public database intended to serve as a resource for research on the immune response to SARS-CoV-2. Samples were obtained from the ongoing ImmuneRACE study (first 160 participants) and from 1,254 subjects provided by 6 global collaborators. Sample metadata almost always included a de-identified subject ID, COVID-19 status, age in years and sex. HLA class I and class II types, where available, came from metadata supplied by the sample provider rather than from assay-based typing.

Taken from the germline V gene, the CDR1 and CDR2 loops are KGHDR and SFDVKD. Relative to germline, V is missing 0 bases and J is missing 2 bases, with 8 bases of the junction outside any gene match. The CDR3 sequence holds 17 residues, the cysteine and phenylalanine included. Only the CDR3 region is kept as DNA, spanning 51 bases read in frame from base 1. The paper as a whole reports these results and caveats: How much clinical and demographic metadata was included differed by source and by participant, and the metadata was provided uncurated.

Sequenced material: peripheral blood. The chain couples TRBV24-1 to TRBJ2-5; 7 central bases correspond to TRBD2. The source is a woman between 45 and 65 years old who had recovered from COVID-19. The nucleotide sequence reads as follows: TGTGCCACCAGTGATTTGCCCCGGGGCGGGAGTCAAGAGACCCAGTACTTC. Its protein reads: CATSDLPRGGSQETQYF.